Presented here are 18 T cell receptor beta chains from one specimen sequenced in a study of CD8 T cells in ankylosing spondylitis. Study-wide findings and caveats: Ankylosing spondylitis blood appeared to be characterized by a TCR beta motif of several highly homologous variants.

TCRdb re-called the 5' RACE reads through MiXCR, storing one row per CDR3 protein. Among more than 600,000 distinct CDR3 sequences, around 19% were seen once, and the ten largest hold under 20%. What these receptors recognize is not known. Sample: blood, either unsorted or a sorted T cell fraction (not recorded which). The source is a male donor with ankylosing spondylitis.

The chain joins TRBV30 to TRBJ2-1; 11 nucleotides align to TRBD2. J lost 7 bases, V lost 7 bases, and 9 bases had no gene match. The germline CDR1 and CDR2 sequences are GTSNPN and SVGIG (reference sequence). The CDR3 has 14 residues. CDR3 nucleotide sequence: TGTGCCTCATTAGCGGGGGGGCCCCTTAATGAGCAGTTCTTC. The encoded protein is CASLAGGPLNEQFF.

This clonotype was seen more than once but under ten times. The V and J genes are TRBV12-3 or TRBV12-4 and TRBJ1-1, with TRBD1 matching over 12 bases. The trim removed 6 bases at V and 5 bases at J, leaving 19 bases unmatched. The CDR3 runs 19 residues. The CDR3 DNA is TGTGCCAGCAGGAAAAAACCTCGGCCGGGACAGGGGGCTTGGACTGAAGCTTTCTTT. As protein: CASRKKPRPGQGAWTEAFF.

CDR3 amino acids: CSAEPQQETQYF. DNA of the CDR3: TGCAGCGCCGAACCACAACAAGAGACCCAGTACTTC. The chain carries TRBV29-1 and TRBJ2-5, with D unresolved. With 7 bases removed from V and 2 bases from J, the gap between germline ends came to 11 bases. The CDR3 contains 12 residues. Germline V gene lookup returns CDR1 SQVTM and CDR2 ANQGSEA.

The chain carries TRBV20-1 and TRBJ2-5; 9 bases align to TRBD1. Per germline, CDR1 DFQATT and CDR2 SNEGSKA (reference sequence). This CDR3 comprises 13 residues. V shed 5 bases, J shed 5 bases, and the junction held 6 bases outside the gene matches. CDR3 DNA: TGCAGTGCTCACACAGGGGGCCGGGAGACCCAGTACTTC. Its protein product is CSAHTGGRETQYF.

J is TRBJ1-1 and V is TRBV7-9; 10 bases align to TRBD1. Germline V gene sequence: CDR1 SEHNR, CDR2 FQNEAQ (reference sequence). The trim removed 5 bases at V and 2 bases at J, leaving 11 bases unmatched. The CDR3 spans 17 residues. The CDR3 coding sequence is TGTGCCAGCAGCACCAAGAGGACAGGGGGTAGAAACACTGAAGCTTTCTTT. This translates into CASSTKRTGGRNTEAFF.

V and J are TRBV20-1 and TRBJ2-2; TRBD2 matches 12 bases. V was clipped by 3 bases and J by 0 bases; unmatched bases: 5. Germline CDR1 and CDR2: DFQATT and SNEGSKA (reference sequence). The CDR3 totals 17 residues. CDR3 sequence: CSASWLAGGPNTGELFF. CDR3 DNA: TGCAGTGCTAGTTGGCTAGCGGGAGGGCCGAACACCGGGGAGCTGTTTTTT.

This clonotype was seen more than once but under ten times. The chain couples TRBV5-1 to TRBJ2-5; D perhaps matches TRBD2 (5 bases). CDR3 size: 14 residues. Trimming took off 2 bases at V and 2 bases at J, with 10 bases between the two ends. The germline V gene has CDR1 SGHRS and CDR2 YFSETQ. This CDR3 reads CASSFSDLQETQYF. CDR3 nucleotides: TGCGCCAGCAGCTTTAGCGACCTACAAGAGACCCAGTACTTC.

The chain couples TRBV18 to TRBJ1-5, with D perhaps matching TRBD1 (5 bases). This CDR3 spans 12 amino acids. V was cut by 3 bases and J by 11 bases, with 11 bases left in between. Germline CDR1 is KGHSH and CDR2 is LQKENI. Written as DNA, the CDR3 is TGTGCCAGCTCACCTTACGCGGGGGCCCAGCATTTT. Amino acids: CASSPYAGAQHF.

This clonotype turned up a few times. This chain connects TRBV11-1 to TRBJ2-3; 13 nucleotides line up with TRBD2. CDR1 and CDR2 from the germline V gene are SGHAT and FQDESV (reference sequence). CDR3 size: 19 residues. V trimming: 6 bases; J trimming: 0 bases; junction bases outside the gene matches: 12. CDR3 nucleotide sequence: TGTGCCAGCAGTCCGAAAGGGACTAGCGGGACCCCTAGCACAGATACGCAGTATTTT. Protein: CASSPKGTSGTPSTDTQYF.

The table lists this clonotype with many counts. The chain joins TRBV5-1 to TRBJ2-1; D is perhaps TRBD2 (5 bases). Deletions cut 5 bases from V and 0 bases from J, with 12 bases between. The germline CDR1 and CDR2 sequences are SGHRS and YFSETQ. The CDR3 loop spans 15 amino acids. The CDR3 spells CASRLDPSSYNEQFF. The DNA for the CDR3 is TGCGCCAGCAGACTAGACCCGAGCTCCTACAATGAGCAGTTCTTC.

The sample holds a few counts of this clonotype. The chain joins TRBV3-1 to TRBJ2-3; no clear D gene. The V and J ends lost 4 bases and 0 bases respectively, with 14 bases between them. CDR3 length equals 16 residues. The germline CDR1 and CDR2 sequences are LGHDT and YNNKEL (reference sequence). The CDR3 loop is CASSRPYPTSTDTQYF. The CDR3 DNA is TGTGCCAGCAGCCGACCCTATCCTACTAGCACAGATACGCAGTATTTT.

V usage is TRBV20-1 and J usage is TRBJ2-2, with D perhaps TRBD1 or TRBD2 (5 bases each). CDR1 and CDR2 from the germline V gene are DFQATT and SNEGSKA (reference sequence). This CDR3 comprises 13 residues. V gave up 3 bases and J gave up 7 bases, with 12 bases separating them. The CDR3 sequence: CSASSGTGGELFF. Written as DNA, the CDR3 is TGCAGTGCTAGTTCGGGGACGGGCGGGGAGCTGTTTTTT.

In this sample, this clonotype turned up many times. The CDR3 is CASSSLPGTSGRGFYNEQFF. CDR3 in DNA: TGTGCCAGCAGTTCCCTCCCCGGGACTAGCGGGAGGGGATTCTACAATGAGCAGTTCTTC. V is TRBV12-3 or TRBV12-4 and J is TRBJ2-1; 16 bases are a match to TRBD2. V lost 4 bases, J lost 3 bases, and 12 bases stayed unmatched. This CDR3 is 20 amino acids long.

This clonotype was counted a few times. The V and J genes are TRBV13 and TRBJ2-7; 9 nucleotides line up with TRBD1. The CDR3 contains 17 residues. CDR1 is PRHDT, CDR2 FYEKMQ, per germline (reference sequence). V lost 4 bases, J lost 5 bases, and 15 bases stayed unmatched. Here the CDR3 reads CASSSTPPETGGDEQYF. As DNA, the CDR3 is TGTGCCAGCAGCTCAACCCCTCCGGAGACAGGGGGAGACGAGCAGTACTTC.

V is TRBV5-5 and J is TRBJ2-4; no definite D call. The CDR3 spans 13 residues. Trimming left V 1 base short and J 7 bases short, with 9 bases between. The germline CDR1 and CDR2 sequences are SGHKS and YYEKEE (reference sequence). In DNA form, the CDR3 reads TGTGCCAGCAGCTTGTGGATGGGGAACATTCAGTACTTC. Protein product: CASSLWMGNIQYF.

This clonotype has only one observation. The rearrangement joins TRBV6-1 to TRBJ1-4; D ambiguous. The germline V gene encodes CDR1 MNHNS and CDR2 SASEGT. The CDR3 runs to 14 residues. V was cut by 1 base and J by 8 bases, with 11 bases left in between. The CDR3 sequence: CASSEGSGPEKLFF. The CDR3 nucleotides are TGTGCCAGCAGTGAAGGTTCAGGACCAGAAAAACTGTTTTTT.

V gene TRBV29-1 combines with J gene TRBJ2-6; 8 nucleotides match TRBD1. V lost 6 bases, J lost 4 bases, and 5 bases stayed unmatched. The germline V gene has CDR1 SQVTM and CDR2 ANQGSEA. The CDR3 totals 14 residues. The CDR3 DNA sequence: TGCAGCGTCGAGCAGGGGGCCGGGGCCAACGTCCTGACTTTC. Protein sequence: CSVEQGAGANVLTF.

The rearrangement links TRBV6-2 or TRBV6-3 to TRBJ2-3; perhaps TRBD2 as D (5 bases). This CDR3 comprises 14 residues. The germline V gene has CDR1 MNHEY and CDR2 SVGEGT. Trimming shortened V by 5 bases and J by 2 bases, and 11 bases separated the two germline ends. Here the CDR3 DNA reads TGTGCCAGCAGTCTGACGGACTTCACAGATACGCAGTATTTT. This gives the protein CASSLTDFTDTQYF.